Listed below are T cell receptor beta chains from one sample, sequenced in a study of cytomegalovirus exposure and HLA in healthy donors. Using immunoSEQ multiplex PCR, the repertoire was profiled, and TCRdb retains in-frame clones only, with some absent. This table holds fewer than 250,000 clones, 80% to 90% found once. The specimen sequenced was PBMCs. These receptors all come from a man younger than 30 in good health and CMV-seronegative. The CDR3 runs from the conserved cysteine through the conserved F or W. Fields, in order: clone size, D gene, V gene, J gene, CDR3 DNA, CDR3 protein. The D gene is left open where the match is weak. Size tells how often a clone was seen (once, few, many) or the class of an expanded clone, and some rows leave it out.

clone_size: -; d_call: TRBD2; v_call: TRBV4-3; j_call: TRBJ2-7; cdr3_nt: TGCGCCAGCAGCCAAGGATCGACTAGCGGGAGTTACGAGCAGTACTTC; cdr3_aa: CASSQGSTSGSYEQYF
clone_size: -; d_call: -; v_call: TRBV28; j_call: TRBJ2-2; cdr3_nt: TGTGCCAGCTCCATCAGGGCCACCGGGGAGCTGTTTTTT; cdr3_aa: CASSIRATGELFF
clone_size: -; d_call: -; v_call: TRBV2; j_call: TRBJ1-1; cdr3_nt: TGTGCCAGCAGTGAATTTGGACAGTTGAACACTGAAGCTTTCTTT; cdr3_aa: CASSEFGQLNTEAFF
clone_size: -; d_call: -; v_call: TRBV11-3; j_call: TRBJ2-7; cdr3_nt: TGTGCCAGCAGCCCACCGTGGTGTAACATTGTGGGGACCATTGAGGGGGACTTC; cdr3_aa: CASSPPWCNIVGTIEGDF
clone_size: -; d_call: -; v_call: TRBV10-3; j_call: TRBJ1-1; cdr3_nt: TGTGCCACCGGGGGACGTATAGGGGACACTGAAGCTTTCTTT; cdr3_aa: CATGGRIGDTEAFF
clone_size: -; d_call: -; v_call: TRBV9; j_call: TRBJ2-3; cdr3_nt: TGTGCCAGCAGCGTAGGCCCAGGTCGGTTCGCAGATACGCAGTATTTT; cdr3_aa: CASSVGPGRFADTQYF
clone_size: -; d_call: TRBD2; v_call: TRBV27; j_call: TRBJ2-3; cdr3_nt: TGTGCCAGCAGTCTAATAGCGGGGGGTCATACGCAGTATTTT; cdr3_aa: CASSLIAGGHTQYF
clone_size: once; d_call: -; v_call: TRBV5-8; j_call: TRBJ1-6; cdr3_nt: TGTGCCAGCAGCCAACTACCGCCCAGAAATAATTCACCCCTCCACTTT; cdr3_aa: CASSQLPPRNNSPLHF
clone_size: -; d_call: TRBD2; v_call: TRBV28; j_call: TRBJ2-7; cdr3_nt: TGTGCCAGCAGCCAATCTGGGGGAGGGGAAAAGTACTTC; cdr3_aa: CASSQSGGGEKYF
clone_size: -; d_call: -; v_call: TRBV7-9; j_call: TRBJ1-2; cdr3_nt: TGTGCCAGCAGCCCTGACCTCCTGTGGCAGGAGGACTTTACCTTC; cdr3_aa: CASSPDLLWQEDFTF
clone_size: -; d_call: -; v_call: TRBV11-2; j_call: TRBJ2-1; cdr3_nt: TGTGCCAGCAGCTCTATTGAGGAGCAGTTCTTC; cdr3_aa: CASSSIEEQFF
clone_size: -; d_call: -; v_call: TRBV5-1; j_call: TRBJ1-2; cdr3_nt: TGCGCCAGCAGCTTGGAGCCAGGGAACTATGGCTACACCTTC; cdr3_aa: CASSLEPGNYGYTF
clone_size: few; d_call: TRBD1; v_call: TRBV5-4; j_call: TRBJ2-7; cdr3_nt: TGTGCCAGCAGCTTGGTTCTATCGGCAGGGGGTACCTACGAGCAGTACTTC; cdr3_aa: CASSLVLSAGGTYEQYF
clone_size: -; d_call: -; v_call: TRBV9; j_call: TRBJ2-5; cdr3_nt: TGTGCCAGCAGCGCCTCCGGGTTCCAAGAGACCCAGTACTTC; cdr3_aa: CASSASGFQETQYF
clone_size: -; d_call: TRBD2; v_call: TRBV5-4; j_call: TRBJ2-1; cdr3_nt: TGTGCCAGCAGCCCAGACTCGGGACTAGCTTTCTTC; cdr3_aa: CASSPDSGLAFF
clone_size: few; d_call: -; v_call: TRBV2; j_call: TRBJ2-7; cdr3_nt: TGTGCCAGCAGTACAGGGTTCGACTACGAGCAGTACTTC; cdr3_aa: CASSTGFDYEQYF
clone_size: -; d_call: -; v_call: TRBV18; j_call: TRBJ1-4; cdr3_nt: TGTGCCAGCTCGGGGGGGACCGTCACCTCGGAAAAACTGTTTTTT; cdr3_aa: CASSGGTVTSEKLFF
clone_size: -; d_call: TRBD1; v_call: TRBV11-2; j_call: TRBJ2-7; cdr3_nt: TGTGCCAGCAGCCTTGGGACAGGGATAACCTACGAGCAGTACTTC; cdr3_aa: CASSLGTGITYEQYF
clone_size: -; d_call: TRBD2; v_call: TRBV6-5; j_call: TRBJ2-1; cdr3_nt: TGTGCCAGCAGTTTAACCGGGACTAGTGCCTACAATGAGCAGTTCTTC; cdr3_aa: CASSLTGTSAYNEQFF
clone_size: -; d_call: -; v_call: TRBV5-1; j_call: TRBJ2-3; cdr3_nt: TGCGCCAGCAGCTTGTTCGGGGAGACAGATACGCAGTATTTT; cdr3_aa: CASSLFGETDTQYF
clone_size: -; d_call: TRBD2; v_call: TRBV7-2; j_call: TRBJ2-5; cdr3_nt: TGTGCCAGCGGCCAAGCGGGAGCACAGGAGACCCAGTACTTC; cdr3_aa: CASGQAGAQETQYF
clone_size: few; d_call: -; v_call: TRBV6-1; j_call: TRBJ1-6; cdr3_nt: TGTGCCAGCAGCCCAACAGGACCCAATCCCCTCCACTTT; cdr3_aa: CASSPTGPNPLHF
clone_size: -; d_call: TRBD1; v_call: TRBV7-2; j_call: TRBJ1-2; cdr3_nt: TGTGCCAGCAGCCCGAGACAGGGGAGTTATGGCTACACCTTC; cdr3_aa: CASSPRQGSYGYTF
clone_size: -; d_call: -; v_call: TRBV27; j_call: TRBJ1-6; cdr3_nt: TGTGCCAGCAGTTTAAGTCACCAGGGAATCAATTCACCCCTCCACTTT; cdr3_aa: CASSLSHQGINSPLHF
clone_size: -; d_call: TRBD1; v_call: TRBV7-2; j_call: TRBJ2-4; cdr3_nt: TGTGCCAGCAGCTTGCCCCAGGGGGCTGACATTCAGTACTTC; cdr3_aa: CASSLPQGADIQYF
clone_size: -; d_call: -; v_call: TRBV28; j_call: TRBJ1-3; cdr3_nt: TGTGCCAGCAGCCTGGACTCTAGAAACACCATATATTTT; cdr3_aa: CASSLDSRNTIYF
clone_size: -; d_call: TRBD2; v_call: TRBV4-3; j_call: TRBJ2-1; cdr3_nt: TGCGCCAGCACCTCTAGCGGGAGATACAATGAGCAGTTCTTC; cdr3_aa: CASTSSGRYNEQFF
clone_size: -; d_call: TRBD1; v_call: TRBV27; j_call: TRBJ2-7; cdr3_nt: TGTGCCAGCAGTACCCGGGACAGGGGGCATTACGAGCAGTACTTC; cdr3_aa: CASSTRDRGHYEQYF
clone_size: -; d_call: -; v_call: TRBV7-2; j_call: TRBJ2-7; cdr3_nt: TGTGCCAGCAGCTTCATCAACAGGGGGGGCGAGCAGTACTTC; cdr3_aa: CASSFINRGGEQYF
clone_size: -; d_call: -; v_call: TRBV15; j_call: TRBJ2-7; cdr3_nt: TGTGCCACCAGCAGAGATCGGGCAGGGGTTGTCGACGAGCAGTACTTC; cdr3_aa: CATSRDRAGVVDEQYF
clone_size: -; d_call: TRBD2; v_call: TRBV7-2; j_call: TRBJ2-1; cdr3_nt: TGTGCCAGCAGCTTAGGGGCGGGGCTAGCGGGGGGAAATGAGCAGTTCTTC; cdr3_aa: CASSLGAGLAGGNEQFF
clone_size: -; d_call: -; v_call: TRBV9; j_call: TRBJ1-2; cdr3_nt: TGTGCCAGCAGCGTAATGGGGGCGGGCTATGGCTACACCTTC; cdr3_aa: CASSVMGAGYGYTF
clone_size: -; d_call: TRBD2; v_call: TRBV7-6; j_call: TRBJ2-1; cdr3_nt: TGTGCCAGCAGCGAACTAGCGGGAGTCGAGACCTACAATGAGCAGTTCTTC; cdr3_aa: CASSELAGVETYNEQFF
clone_size: -; d_call: -; v_call: TRBV2; j_call: TRBJ2-7; cdr3_nt: TGTGCCAGCAGATACGGCGCGGGGCCCTACGAGCAGTACTTC; cdr3_aa: CASRYGAGPYEQYF
clone_size: -; d_call: -; v_call: TRBV28; j_call: TRBJ2-1; cdr3_nt: TGTGCCAGCAGTGAACTTCCGGGACAATCGCTAAGGCGGTTCTTC; cdr3_aa: CASSELPGQSLRRFF
clone_size: once; d_call: -; v_call: TRBV18; j_call: TRBJ1-4; cdr3_nt: TGTGCCAGCTCACCACCGACGGGGAGAGAGAGGCTGTTTTTT; cdr3_aa: CASSPPTGRERLFF
clone_size: few; d_call: TRBD2; v_call: TRBV29-1; j_call: TRBJ2-1; cdr3_nt: TGCAGCGTTGGTACTAGCGGGTCCCGGGGTAATGAGCAGTTCTTC; cdr3_aa: CSVGTSGSRGNEQFF
clone_size: -; d_call: -; v_call: TRBV28; j_call: TRBJ2-7; cdr3_nt: TGTGCCAGCAGGCCTCCCACGGGGTTTACCTACGAGCAGTACTTC; cdr3_aa: CASRPPTGFTYEQYF
clone_size: -; d_call: TRBD1; v_call: TRBV5-1; j_call: TRBJ2-3; cdr3_nt: TGCGCCAGCAGACCGACAGGGTCTAGCACAGATACGCAGTATTTT; cdr3_aa: CASRPTGSSTDTQYF
clone_size: -; d_call: -; v_call: TRBV2; j_call: TRBJ2-2; cdr3_nt: TGTGCCAGTGGGGGGGACAGGTCGAACACCGGGGAGCTGTTTTTT; cdr3_aa: CASGGDRSNTGELFF
clone_size: few; d_call: TRBD1; v_call: TRBV5-6; j_call: TRBJ2-2; cdr3_nt: TGTGCCAGCAGCCCGACAGGGGCTGGGGAGCTGTTTTTT; cdr3_aa: CASSPTGAGELFF
clone_size: -; d_call: -; v_call: TRBV5-3; j_call: TRBJ1-5; cdr3_nt: TGTGCCAGAAGCCGAGGGCCCCAGCATTTT; cdr3_aa: CARSRGPQHF
clone_size: -; d_call: TRBD2; v_call: TRBV2; j_call: TRBJ2-5; cdr3_nt: TGTGCCAGCAGGACTAGCTCAAAACAAGAGACCCAGTACTTC; cdr3_aa: CASRTSSKQETQYF
clone_size: -; d_call: -; v_call: TRBV6-1; j_call: TRBJ2-7; cdr3_nt: TGTGCCAGCAGTGAATTCGGGGTCGTTAGGTACGAGCAGTACTTC; cdr3_aa: CASSEFGVVRYEQYF
clone_size: -; d_call: -; v_call: TRBV18; j_call: TRBJ2-2; cdr3_nt: TGTGCCAGCTCACCGAGGAGGGGGGAGCTGTTTTTT; cdr3_aa: CASSPRRGELFF
clone_size: -; d_call: -; v_call: TRBV14; j_call: TRBJ2-1; cdr3_nt: TGTGCCAGCAGCCAAGACTATGAGCAGTTCTTC; cdr3_aa: CASSQDYEQFF
clone_size: few; d_call: -; v_call: TRBV6-1; j_call: TRBJ1-5; cdr3_nt: TGTGCCAGCAGTGGGGGAGGGAGCAATCAGCCCCAGCATTTT; cdr3_aa: CASSGGGSNQPQHF
clone_size: -; d_call: -; v_call: TRBV19; j_call: TRBJ1-2; cdr3_nt: TGTGCCAGTAGTATAGGGGGCGGTGGCTACACCTTC; cdr3_aa: CASSIGGGGYTF
clone_size: -; d_call: TRBD1; v_call: TRBV5-6; j_call: TRBJ1-1; cdr3_nt: TGTGCCAGCAGTGGCAGGGGGCCCTACTTGGGGACTGAAGCTTTCTTT; cdr3_aa: CASSGRGPYLGTEAFF
clone_size: few; d_call: -; v_call: TRBV10-3; j_call: TRBJ2-7; cdr3_nt: TGTGCCATCAGTGATTATGACGAGCAGTACTTC; cdr3_aa: CAISDYDEQYF
clone_size: -; d_call: -; v_call: TRBV11-3; j_call: TRBJ2-2; cdr3_nt: TGTGCCAGCAGCTTAGATATCGTCGGGGAGCTGTTTTTT; cdr3_aa: CASSLDIVGELFF
clone_size: -; d_call: TRBD2; v_call: TRBV27; j_call: TRBJ2-5; cdr3_nt: TGTGCCAGCAGTTTAGGAGCTGGCGGAGCGGGGACAGAGACCCAGTACTTC; cdr3_aa: CASSLGAGGAGTETQYF
clone_size: once; d_call: -; v_call: TRBV15; j_call: TRBJ2-3; cdr3_nt: TGTGCCACCAGCAGAGCGACAGTCAGCACAGATACGCAGTATTTT; cdr3_aa: CATSRATVSTDTQYF
clone_size: -; d_call: -; v_call: TRBV5-1; j_call: TRBJ1-6; cdr3_nt: TGCGCCAGCACCCTGGACAGAACCCATTCACCCCTCCACTTT; cdr3_aa: CASTLDRTHSPLHF